This entry concerns a single T cell receptor beta chain. Its specificity is not known. The entry originates in a study of type 1 regulatory T cells. Overall study: This in vitro CD4 product, T-allo10, is enriched for Tr1 cells and alloantigen-specific.

TCRdb reanalysed the reads using MiXCR and keeps one entry per CDR3 protein. The profile covers 24,000 or so distinct CDR3 sequences, with around 47% appearing a single time and 4.8% taken by the ten largest. Germline CDR1 reads ENHRY; CDR2 reads SYGVKD. The V end lost 11 bases, the J end lost 1 base, and 11 bases lay between the germline ends. This CDR3 is built from 13 residues. The sample comprised cultured T cells, either the whole culture or a sorted T cell fraction (not recorded which). The chain uses TRBV10-3 and TRBJ2-2, with a possible D match to TRBD1 (6 bases). The receptor was derived from a human donor in good health. The CDR3, as DNA: TGTGCCTCTAGGACAGAGAACACCGGGGAGCTGTTTTTT. Its translation: CASRTENTGELFF.